Following are 4 T cell receptor beta chains from one sample sequenced in a study of T cell repertoires in cytomegalovirus infection. No antigens are known for them. TCRdb fed the reads into MiXCR, producing one record per CDR3 protein. The sample records roughly 800,000 distinct CDR3 sequences, under 35% being singletons. The sample here was cultured CD8+ T cells from PBMCs, taken from culture after CMV antigen stimulation. These receptors originate from a human donor in good health (CMV status not recorded). Some clones in this sample may be carry-over from other donors' samples.

This clonotype was recorded many times. The chain couples TRBV12-3 or TRBV12-4 to TRBJ2-1, with unresolved D. This CDR3 contains 13 residues. V lost 8 bases, J lost 0 bases, and 8 bases lay in between. The CDR3, as DNA: TGTGCCAGCTCTACGCTCTCCTACAATGAGCAGTTCTTC. Amino acid sequence: CASSTLSYNEQFF.

The chain recombines TRBV7-3 with TRBJ1-4, with 8 bases identical to TRBD1. CDR1 is SGHTA, CDR2 FQGTGA, per germline. The CDR3 covers 14 residues. After removal of 5 bases from V and 6 bases from J, the junction contained 5 bases not matched to a gene. DNA for the CDR3: TGTGCCAGCAGCCGGACAGGGCCATATGAAAAACTGTTTTTT. Translating it yields CASSRTGPYEKLFF.

V and J are TRBV10-3 and TRBJ2-2; a weak D match, TRBD2 (6 bases). CDR3 length: 20 residues. Trimming shortened V by 6 bases and J by 1 base, and 27 bases separated the two germline ends. The germline gives CDR1 ENHRY, CDR2 SYGVKD. This chain's CDR3 is CAIRIGRSPSRRENTGELFF. The DNA for the CDR3 is TGTGCCATCAGGATAGGGAGGTCTCCCTCACGACGAGAGAACACCGGGGAGCTGTTTTTT.

The chain combines TRBV13 with TRBJ1-1; 9 bases line up with TRBD1. Germline loops: CDR1 PRHDT, CDR2 FYEKMQ (reference sequence). The V and J ends lost 5 bases and 7 bases, in that order; junction bases with no gene match: 2. This CDR3 contains 12 residues. The CDR3 region is CASSRQGVEAFF. Written as DNA, the CDR3 is TGTGCCAGCAGCAGACAGGGGGTTGAAGCTTTCTTT.